These 10 T cell receptor beta chains came from one sample sequenced in a study of T cell repertoires in cytomegalovirus infection. TCRdb re-called the reads through MiXCR, storing one row per CDR3 protein. The sample carries about 230,000 distinct CDR3 sequences, around 6.6% recorded once. The sample taken for sequencing was PBMCs. These receptor sequences come from a human donor in good health (CMV status not recorded). Some clones in this sample may be carry-over from other donors' samples.

This clonotype has ten or more counts. The V call is TRBV28, the J call TRBJ1-5; D is undetermined. V gave up 6 bases and J gave up 11 bases, with 14 bases separating them. CDR1 is MDHEN and CDR2 is SYDVKM in the germline V gene. This CDR3 region has 12 residues. The CDR3 region is CASRTKGFTQHF. The CDR3 DNA reads TGTGCCAGCAGAACCAAAGGGTTTACCCAGCATTTT.

This clonotype occurred many times. The gene calls are TRBV20-1 and TRBJ1-1; perhaps TRBD1 as D (5 bases). The germline CDR1 and CDR2 sequences are DFQATT and SNEGSKA (reference sequence). Trimming left V 1 base short and J 5 bases short, with 11 bases between. This CDR3 is built from 13 residues. CDR3 loop: CSARAPGGTEAFF. Here the CDR3 DNA reads TGCAGTGCTAGAGCACCGGGGGGTACTGAAGCTTTCTTT.

This clonotype was seen at least ten times. This rearrangement joins TRBV5-1 to TRBJ2-1, with D perhaps being TRBD1 or TRBD2 (6 bases each). The CDR3 covers 15 residues. Trimming took off 3 bases at V and 5 bases at J, with 15 bases between the two ends. CDR1 SGHRS and CDR2 YFSETQ come from the germline V gene. For the CDR3, the DNA is TGCGCCAGCAGCTCACTAGGGGGAGGTGACAATGAGCAGTTCTTC. Translated, it gives CASSSLGGGDNEQFF.

The table lists this clonotype with many counts. The J gene is TRBJ1-5, the V gene TRBV2; TRBD1 might be the D (5 bases). Germline V gene lookup returns CDR1 SNHLY and CDR2 FYNNEI. The CDR3 has 15 residues. V gave up 6 bases and J gave up 2 bases, with 14 bases separating them. The CDR3 region has the DNA TGTGCCAGCAGGGTGGGGCAGGGCGGCAATCAGCCCCAGCATTTT. Translation: CASRVGQGGNQPQHF.

There are many counts of this clonotype. This sequence joins TRBV7-2 and TRBJ1-1; 9 nucleotides match TRBD1. CDR1 SGHTA and CDR2 FQGNSA come from the germline V gene. The CDR3 runs 12 residues. Unmatched junction bases numbered 1, after V lost 5 bases and J lost 6 bases. CDR3 nucleotides: TGTGCCAGCAGCAGACAGGGGGCTGAAGCTTTCTTT. Its translation: CASSRQGAEAFF.

Many counts were recorded for this clonotype. The V gene is TRBV5-1, the J gene TRBJ2-1, with TRBD2 identical over 9 bases. Germline values: CDR1 SGHRS, CDR2 YFSETQ. The V gene end was trimmed by 3 bases and the J gene end by 0 bases; junction bases not matched to a gene: 4. This CDR3 is built from 16 residues. The CDR3 nucleotides read TGCGCCAGCAGCTGGACTAGCGCAGACTCCTACAATGAGCAGTTCTTC. It encodes CASSWTSADSYNEQFF.

This clonotype showed up many times. The rearrangement joins TRBV6-6 to TRBJ2-2, with 8 positions matching TRBD2. CDR1 and CDR2 (germline): MNHNY, SVGAGI (reference sequence). J lost 3 bases, V lost 8 bases, and 17 bases had no gene match. The CDR3 spans 18 residues. The DNA of the CDR3 is TGTGCCAGCTCCTTCCCGAGGCGGGGGGCCAAAGACACCGGGGAGCTGTTTTTT. Translation: CASSFPRRGAKDTGELFF.

This clonotype has a count of ten or more. V is TRBV7-2 and J is TRBJ2-6; D is unclear. With 5 bases removed from V and 2 bases from J, the gap between germline ends came to 13 bases. CDR1 and CDR2 (germline): SGHTA, FQGNSA. CDR3 length equals 16 residues. The CDR3 sequence is CASSRSAAPGANVLTF. The CDR3 bases are TGTGCCAGCAGCCGCAGTGCGGCGCCTGGGGCCAACGTCCTGACTTTC.

This clonotype was counted at least ten times. The J gene is TRBJ2-7, the V gene TRBV7-2; 8 nucleotides agree with TRBD1. The germline V gene has CDR1 SGHTA and CDR2 FQGNSA. This CDR3 contains 15 residues. J was trimmed by 0 bases and V by 5 bases; bases with no gene match: 6. The CDR3 here is CASSRRTGSSYEQYF. DNA for the CDR3: TGTGCCAGCAGCCGAAGGACAGGGAGCTCCTACGAGCAGTACTTC.

In this sample, this clonotype turned up many times. J is TRBJ2-7 and V is TRBV5-5; 10 bases align to TRBD1. There are 15 residues in the CDR3. Germline-derived CDR1 and CDR2 are SGHKS and YYEKEE (reference sequence). V trimming: 0 bases; J trimming: 3 bases; junction bases outside the gene matches: 3. The CDR3 nucleotides read TGTGCCAGCAGCTTGGGACAGGGGGCAGTCTACGAGCAGTACTTC. It translates to CASSLGQGAVYEQYF.